This TCR beta chain was observed in a study of prognosis after radiotherapy for stage I lung cancer. Across the study: The authors enrolled stage I non-small cell lung cancer patients between early 2018 and January 2019.

From genomic DNA, TCR beta CDR3 was amplified by two-round multiplex PCR. Individual primers that were specific to each TRBV and TRBJ gene served in first-round PCR. In TCRdb, the multiplex PCR reads were re-called with MiXCR into one record per CDR3 protein. The sample contains some 36,000 distinct CDR3 sequences, around a quarter of which appear only once. V lost 0 bases and J 0 bases, leaving 6 bases between the germline ends. CDR3 length equals 14 residues. Germline values: CDR1 SGHDT, CDR2 YYEEEE. This clonotype was counted many times. This chain links TRBV5-6 with TRBJ1-2; D is ambiguous. This specimen was PBMCs, taken before or after stereotactic body radiation therapy (not recorded which). The sequence derives from a donor over 45 with non-small cell lung cancer. The CDR3 region has the DNA TGTGCCAGCAGCTTGGACCAGACTAACTATGGCTACACCTTC. This codes for CASSLDQTNYGYTF. Looking up the rest from reference TRBV5-6 and TRBJ1-2 gives the full variable domain: DAGVTQSPTHLIKTRGQQVTLRCSPKSGHDTVSWYQQALGQGPQFIFQYYEEEERQRGNFPDRFSGHQFPNYSSELNVNALLLGDSALYLCASSLDQTNYGYTFGSGTRLTVV.